This T cell receptor (beta chain) originates from a study of long-term antiretroviral therapy in people with HIV. Study-wide results and caveats: The data indicate that diversity increased after ART but remained below transplant donor controls.

The CDR3 runs to 12 residues. V lost 5 bases and J 5 bases, leaving 10 bases between the germline ends. Per the germline V gene, CDR1 is SGHAT and CDR2 is FQNNGV. With survey level as its setting, the immunoSEQ assay was v3.0. Here immunoSEQ multiplex PCR was the method, and the copy in TCRdb shows in-frame clones only, minus some. Of 25,000 to 35,000 clones in the sample, roughly 90% were seen once. To note about this clone: Its specificity is unknown.

The sample consisted of unsorted PBMCs, taken 1.8 years after starting antiretroviral therapy. This receptor was taken from a young woman with HIV. The V gene is TRBV11-2, the J gene TRBJ2-7; D possibly corresponds to TRBD2 (6 bases). The CDR3: CASSKTRHEQYF. CDR3 in DNA: TGTGCCAGCAGCAAGACTAGGCACGAGCAGTACTTC.